These 21 T cell receptor beta chains originate from one sample sequenced in a study of T cell responses to AZD1222 COVID-19 vaccine. The repertoire was sequenced with immunoSEQ multiplex PCR; TCRdb's copy has only in-frame clones and lacks some. The sample carries 110,000 to 150,000 clones, about 94% recorded once. The sequences come from peripheral blood, collected on day 0 of AZD1222 vaccination. These receptors came from an adult in good health.

The V gene is TRBV10-1, the J gene TRBJ1-5; D is possibly TRBD1 (5 bases). Trimming took off 6 bases at V and 2 bases at J, with 20 bases between the two ends. Per germline, CDR1 WNHNN and CDR2 SYGVQD (reference sequence). This CDR3 contains 17 residues. CDR3 sequence reads: CASRNPGPSRGNQPQHF. Written as DNA, the CDR3 is TGCGCCAGCAGGAATCCGGGGCCCTCACGGGGCAATCAGCCCCAGCATTTT.

The gene calls are TRBV18 and TRBJ2-7; 7 bases agree with TRBD2. V trimming: 3 bases; J trimming: 6 bases; junction bases outside the gene matches: 5. This CDR3 is built from 13 residues. The germline CDR1 and CDR2 sequences are KGHSH and LQKENI. CDR3 residues: CASSPIGRSEQYF. CDR3 bases: TGTGCCAGCTCACCCATCGGGAGGAGCGAGCAGTACTTC.

The CDR3 region is CAITWGGDYGYTF. CDR3 nucleotides: TGTGCCATCACTTGGGGAGGGGACTATGGCTACACCTTC. The chain is built from TRBV10-3 and TRBJ1-2; possible D gene TRBD1, 5 bases. Between the trimmed V and J ends, which lost 7 bases and 3 bases, there was a span of 12 bases. The CDR3 has 13 residues. Germline CDR1 ENHRY, CDR2 SYGVKD.

V usage is TRBV12-3 or TRBV12-4 and J usage is TRBJ2-3; no clear D gene. Trimming cost V 3 bases and J 3 bases, with 7 bases left between them. This CDR3 is built from 13 residues. Here the CDR3 reads CASSFGRTDTQYF. The CDR3 bases are TGTGCCAGCAGTTTTGGCAGGACAGATACGCAGTATTTT.

This sequence joins TRBV12-5 and TRBJ1-5; D remains unclear. The CDR3 consists of 14 residues. Looked up from germline, CDR1 is LGHNT and CDR2 is FRNRAP. The V and J ends lost 2 bases and 4 bases respectively, with 9 bases between them. The CDR3 DNA reads TGTGCTAGTGGTTTGTGGTCCGGGAATCAGCCCCAGCATTTT. Protein: CASGLWSGNQPQHF.

This chain uses TRBV11-1 with TRBJ2-7; 8 nucleotides line up with TRBD1. The CDR3 spans 14 residues. The ends lost 4 bases at V and 3 bases at J; junction bases unmatched: 5. Germline V gene lookup returns CDR1 SGHAT and CDR2 FQDESV (reference sequence). In DNA, the CDR3 is TGTGCCAGCAGCTGGGACAGGAAGCTCTACGAGCAGTACTTC. Its protein product is CASSWDRKLYEQYF. Full variable domain (missing parts from reference TRBV11-1 and TRBJ2-7): EAEVAQSPRYKITEKSQAVAFWCDPISGHATLYWYRQILGQGPELLVQFQDESVVDDSQLPKDRFSAERLKGVDSTLKIQPAELGDSAMYLCASSWDRKLYEQYFGPGTRLTVT.

This chain joins TRBV24-1 and TRBJ2-5; D perhaps matches TRBD1 (5 bases). Trimming pared 4 bases from V and 4 bases from J, leaving 18 bases between. Germline values: CDR1 KGHDR, CDR2 SFDVKD. This CDR3 contains 16 residues. The CDR3 nucleotides are TGTGCCACCAGTGACCCCGGACAAACCCTACCAGAGACCCAGTACTTC. Translation: CATSDPGQTLPETQYF.

This clone was observed a handful of times. This chain connects TRBV7-2 to TRBJ1-5; D gene uncertain. Trimming removed 1 base from V and 8 bases from J, with 9 bases in between. Looked up from germline, CDR1 is SGHTA and CDR2 is FQGNSA. The CDR3 contains 13 residues. CDR3 amino acids: CASSLGGWEPQHF. CDR3 bases: TGTGCCAGCAGCTTAGGAGGGTGGGAGCCCCAGCATTTT.

V usage is TRBV6-4 and J usage is TRBJ2-2; no clear D gene. CDR3 length equals 15 residues. With 5 bases removed from V and 5 bases from J, the gap between germline ends came to 15 bases. CDR1 is MRHNA, CDR2 SNTAGT, per germline. CDR3 DNA: TGTGCCAGCAGTCCCTACCCGGACGGTACCGGGGAGCTGTTTTTT. Translating gives CASSPYPDGTGELFF.

This clone was detected only once. The genes are TRBV14 and TRBJ2-2; 8 nucleotides match TRBD2. Unmatched junction bases numbered 2, after V lost 5 bases and J lost 0 bases. The CDR3 is 15 amino acids. Germline assignment: CDR1 SGHDN and CDR2 FVKESK. This CDR3 is CASSEGLANTGELFF. CDR3 in DNA: TGTGCCAGCAGCGAGGGACTAGCGAACACCGGGGAGCTGTTTTTT.

V usage is TRBV10-2 and J usage is TRBJ1-1, with D hard to call. Trimming took 3 bases from V and 4 from J, leaving 12 bases between them. The CDR3 is made up of 14 amino acids. The germline gives CDR1 WSHSY, CDR2 SAAADI. The CDR3 DNA reads as TGCGCCAGCAGTGATACCAGTTGGGGCACTGAAGCTTTCTTT. Its translation: CASSDTSWGTEAFF.

The chain is built from TRBV5-4 and TRBJ1-5; 8 nucleotides agree with TRBD1. In germline, CDR1 is SGHNT, CDR2 YYREEE (reference sequence). The V gene end was trimmed by 2 bases and the J gene end by 4 bases; junction bases not matched to a gene: 11. This CDR3 region has 17 residues. The CDR3 bases are TGTGCCAGCAGCTTCCTCTCGAAGGACAGGGTAAATCAGCCCCAGCATTTT. As protein: CASSFLSKDRVNQPQHF.

The gene calls are TRBV7-2 and TRBJ2-4, with 7 bases that match TRBD2. Germline CDR1 SGHTA, CDR2 FQGNSA. The CDR3 is made up of 17 amino acids. After removal of 5 bases from V and 7 bases from J, the junction contained 17 bases not matched to a gene. The CDR3 DNA reads TGTGCCAGCAGCCCGCCGGCGGCTACCTTGGGGGGGAACATTCAGTACTTC. Encoded protein: CASSPPAATLGGNIQYF. Full variable domain (remainder filled in from reference TRBV7-2 and TRBJ2-4): GAGVSQSPSNKVTEKGKDVELRCDPISGHTALYWYRQSLGQGLEFLIYFQGNSAPDKSGLPSDRFSAERTGGSVSTLTIQRTQQEDSAVYLCASSPPAATLGGNIQYFGAGTRLSVL.

This clone appeared once. The rearrangement uses TRBV7-6 and TRBJ2-2; 7 nucleotides match TRBD2. The germline CDR1 and CDR2 sequences are SGHVS and FNYEAQ. This CDR3 region has 13 residues. Unmatched junction bases numbered 1, after V lost 3 bases and J lost 6 bases. The CDR3 loop is CASSFAGAGELFF. CDR3 DNA sequence: TGTGCCAGCAGCTTTGCGGGAGCCGGGGAGCTGTTTTTT. The full variable domain, completed using reference TRBV7-6 and TRBJ2-2, is GAGVSQSPRYKVTKRGQDVALRCDPISGHVSLYWYRQALGQGPEFLTYFNYEAQQDKSGLPNDRFSAERPEGSISTLTIQRTEQRDSAMYRCASSFAGAGELFFGEGSRLTVL.

This chain links TRBV18 with TRBJ2-7, with 12 bases matching TRBD2. Trimming at V came to 6 bases and at J to 4 bases, leaving 4 bases not matched to a gene. The CDR3 totals 14 residues. From germline, CDR1 is KGHSH and CDR2 LQKENI. The CDR3 spells CASSPGTSGYEQYF. CDR3 sequence (DNA): TGTGCCAGCTCCCCCGGGACTAGCGGGTACGAGCAGTACTTC.

The V and J genes are TRBV9 and TRBJ2-2, with D possibly TRBD1 on 5 matching bases. Germline CDR1 reads SGDLS; CDR2 reads YYNGEE. The CDR3 has 15 amino acids. Between the trimmed V and J ends, which lost 1 base and 4 bases, there was a span of 11 bases. CDR3 sequence: CASSVSWTFTGELFF. CDR3 nucleotides: TGTGCCAGCAGCGTATCCTGGACATTCACCGGGGAGCTGTTTTTT. The full variable domain, its missing parts supplied by reference TRBV9 and TRBJ2-2, is DSGVTQTPKHLITATGQRVTLRCSPRSGDLSVYWYQQSLDQGLQFLIQYYNGEERAKGNILERFSAQQFPDLHSELNLSSLELGDSALYFCASSVSWTFTGELFFGEGSRLTVL.

This rearrangement joins TRBV7-3 to TRBJ2-3; D perhaps matches TRBD2 (5 bases). The CDR3 is 11 amino acids. Trimming cost V 5 bases and J 5 bases, with 5 bases left between them. Looked up from germline, CDR1 is SGHTA and CDR2 is FQGTGA. This CDR3 reads CASSRGDTQYF. The CDR3, as DNA: TGTGCCAGCAGCCGGGGAGATACGCAGTATTTT.

The gene calls are TRBV5-1 and TRBJ2-2, with D unclear. Germline CDR1 and CDR2: SGHRS and YFSETQ. CDR3 size: 16 residues. The germline V and J ends were trimmed by 4 bases and 0 bases, with 13 bases remaining between them. CDR3 nucleotides: TGCGCCAGCAGCCTAAGTGGGCCCCCGAACACCGGGGAGCTGTTTTTT. Translation: CASSLSGPPNTGELFF.

J is TRBJ2-1 and V is TRBV14, with 9 positions matching TRBD2. The germline gives CDR1 SGHDN, CDR2 FVKESK. CDR3 size: 17 residues. V lost 4 bases to trimming and J lost 6 bases; unmatched junction nucleotides: 13. CDR3 nucleotides: TGTGCCAGCAGCCCCTGGGGTAGCGGGAGTCTCGGCAATGAGCAGTTCTTC. Translation: CASSPWGSGSLGNEQFF. Using reference TRBV14 and TRBJ2-1 for the parts outside the CDR3, the full variable domain is EAGVTQFPSHSVIEKGQTVTLRCDPISGHDNLYWYRRVMGKEIKFLLHFVKESKQDESGMPNNRFLAERTGGTYSTLKVQPAELEDSGVYFCASSPWGSGSLGNEQFFGPGTRLTVL.

The chain joins TRBV19 to TRBJ2-3; D is undetermined. The CDR3 consists of 17 residues. In germline, CDR1 is LNHDA, CDR2 SQIVND (reference sequence). V gave up 6 bases and J gave up 0 bases, with 19 bases separating them. CDR3 in DNA: TGTGCCAGTAGAAGAGCCCCATCATCGCGTAGCACAGATACGCAGTATTTT. Its translation: CASRRAPSSRSTDTQYF.

Only one count was recorded for this clone. This chain joins TRBV2 and TRBJ2-2; the D is unclear. The CDR3 spans 14 residues. Germline CDR1 and CDR2: SNHLY and FYNNEI. The V end was cut by 1 base, the J end by 7 bases, with 10 bases between. CDR3 nucleotides: TGTGCCAGCAGTGAAGGGGGTTGGGTCGGGGAGCTGTTTTTT. Protein sequence: CASSEGGWVGELFF.